This TCR beta chain was identified during a study of blood T cell repertoires in COVID-19 (TCRdb year 2020). Regarding the complete study: Collaborator samples came from the United States, Italy and Spain and covered acute and convalescent phases of COVID-19. Subjects who had been exposed to COVID-19, were actively infected with it, or had recovered from it provided the deeply sampled blood TCRbeta repertoires that made up the dataset. The repertoires were made available in a free public database intended to serve as a resource for research on the immune response to SARS-CoV-2. The material from the prospective study consisted of cDNA or gDNA derived from T cells, B-cell-depleted T cells, or PBMCs. Where available, HLA class I and class II types were obtained from metadata supplied by the sample provider rather than from assay-based typing. The samples were drawn from two sources: the first 160 participants of the ongoing ImmuneRACE study, and 1,254 subjects contributed by 6 global collaborators. The sample metadata nearly always contained a de-identified subject ID, COVID-19 status, age in years and sex. Overall study outcomes, separate from this receptor: The amount of clinical and demographic metadata varied by source and participant and was provided uncurated.

The CDR3 runs 15 residues from the cysteine to the phenylalanine. The entry retains the CDR3 DNA only, 45 bases that are in frame from base 1. Ends trimmed: V by 4 bases, J by 4 bases; bases unmatched to a gene: 5. The germline V gene (reference sequence) supplies CDR1 SGHNT and CDR2 YYREEE. Worth noting for this clone: There is no known antigen for this receptor. The sample holds no much larger clone one base away, and base qualities are not on file.

One collaborating source in Seattle enrolled patients while the patients were actively infected and followed the patients over time throughout the course of disease. The collaborating institutions used their own protocols to collect whole blood in K2EDTA tubes. Collaborator samples were shipped for TCRbeta analysis as frozen whole blood, isolated PBMCs, or DNA extracted from either sample type. TCRbeta CDR3 regions were amplified from genomic DNA by means of the immunoSEQ Assay, a bias-controlled multiplex PCR. The paper's data handling went like this. The number of nucleated cells in each sample was estimated from the amplification of reference gene primers within the assay. To quantify the absolute abundance of each unique TCRbeta CDR3 rearrangement, sequence reads were collapsed and filtered. For each sample, productive Simpson clonality was calculated by taking the square root of Simpson's diversity index across productive rearrangements. TCRdb limited this immuneACCESS table to in-frame rearrangements with V and J called. A share of clones is missing; checked studies link under half to unresolved V genes, and the rest is unexplained. The D gene and trimming were derived from the DNA, and the V and J assignments and clone size from that table. The sample includes about 200,000 clones, with about 88% observed a single time. Jointly, the top ten make up 18% of the sample.

The sequenced sample consisted of peripheral blood. This TCR was sampled from a man in his forties or fifties with COVID-19, enrolled during active disease. This sequence uses TRBV5-4 and TRBJ2-3; 11 central bases correspond to TRBD2. In nucleotides, the sequence is TGTGCCAGCAGCCCCGAGACTAGCGGGGCAGATACGCAGTATTTT. Its amino acids are CASSPETSGADTQYF.